A single sample is the source of the 8 T cell receptor beta chains below, sequenced in a study of shared clonotypes between healthy human individuals. Method: immunoSEQ multiplex PCR; TCRdb's copy keeps in-frame clones and lacks some. The sample has about 2.1 million clones, just under 95% seen once. Naivety among CD8 cells was defined by CD45RO negativity and positive CCR7 selection, thereby excluding terminally differentiated effector memory CD45RA+ cells. The sequenced sample consisted of naive CD8+ T cells from PBMCs. The receptors were sampled from a man aged 18 to 29 in good health. Some clones in this sample may be carry-over from other donors' samples.

In regard to this clone: This specimen includes other DNA sequences encoding the same CDR3. The V gene is TRBV5-1, the J gene TRBJ2-1, with D unclear. Trimming removed 1 base at V and 3 bases at J, with 5 bases between. The length of the CDR3 is 13 residues. Germline CDR1 and CDR2: SGHRS and YFSETQ. CDR3 DNA: TGCGCCAGCAGCTTGAGTAGCTACAATGAGCAGTTCTTC. It is translated as CASSLSSYNEQFF.

The chain couples TRBV4-2 to TRBJ2-1; 14 bases map to TRBD2. J was trimmed by 16 bases and V by 4 bases; bases with no gene match: 12. This CDR3 has 15 amino acids. From germline, CDR1 is LGHNA and CDR2 YNFKEQ. CDR3 residues: CASSLAPGLAGGLFF. CDR3 in DNA: TGTGCCAGCAGCCTGGCCCCCGGACTAGCGGGAGGCCTCTTCTTC.

In its sample, this clone was seen once. This chain links TRBV7-9 with TRBJ1-1, with D perhaps TRBD1 (5 bases). CDR1 SEHNR and CDR2 FQNEAQ come from the germline V gene (reference sequence). The CDR3 is made up of 15 amino acids. The V end was cut by 3 bases, the J end by 4 bases, with 15 bases between. This CDR3 reads CASSFKGGAGTEAFF. CDR3 bases: TGTGCCAGCAGCTTTAAAGGCGGGGCTGGCACTGAAGCTTTCTTT. Combining the CDR3 with reference TRBV7-9 and TRBJ1-1 gives the whole variable domain DTGVSQNPRHKITKRGQNVTFRCDPISEHNRLYWYRQTLGQGPEFLTYFQNEAQLEKSRLLSDRFSAERPKGSFSTLEIQRTEQGDSAMYLCASSFKGGAGTEAFFGQGTRLTVV.

The rearrangement uses TRBV30 and TRBJ2-5, with D tentatively TRBD2 (5 bases). Germline V CDR1 and CDR2: GTSNPN, SVGIG (reference sequence). This CDR3 is built from 16 residues. Trimming pared 0 bases from V and 7 bases from J, leaving 21 bases between. CDR3 sequence (DNA): TGTGCCTGGAGTGTACCCGAAGTGTTACCCCGGGGGACCCAGTACTTC. Protein product: CAWSVPEVLPRGTQYF.

The V and J genes are TRBV19 and TRBJ1-5; D unresolved. The CDR3 runs 15 residues. With 3 bases removed from V and 5 bases from J, the gap between germline ends came to 14 bases. The V gene's germline CDR1 is LNHDA and CDR2 SQIVND (reference sequence). Here the CDR3 reads CASSIGEASDQPQHF. For the CDR3, the DNA is TGTGCCAGTAGTATCGGTGAGGCATCCGATCAGCCCCAGCATTTT.

The genes are TRBV7-9 and TRBJ2-7; TRBD2 agrees at 8 bases. The CDR3 totals 18 residues. Germline CDR1 is SEHNR and CDR2 is FQNEAQ (reference sequence). Trimming took 5 bases from V and 1 from J; bases not matched to a gene: 16. The CDR3 DNA is TGTGCCAGCAGCCCCTCGATGGCTGGAGGCGGGAGGTCCTACGAGCAGTACTTC. This encodes CASSPSMAGGGRSYEQYF.

On this clone: One end of the junction varies from germline; a read error may be responsible. Other DNA variants within this sample encode the same CDR3. The CDR3 loop reads CSARQGNTEAFF. The CDR3 DNA reads as TGCAGCGCCCGACAGGGGAACACTGAGGCTTTCTTT. The chain joins TRBV29-1 to TRBJ1-1; 8 nucleotides line up with TRBD1. Germline lookup yields CDR1 SQVTM and CDR2 ANQGSEA. There are 12 residues in the CDR3.

This chain connects TRBV27 to TRBJ2-4, with D perhaps TRBD2 (5 bases). The CDR3 spans 14 residues. The V and J ends lost 5 bases and 3 bases respectively, with 11 bases between them. Germline loops: CDR1 MNHEY, CDR2 SMNVEV (reference sequence). The CDR3 coding sequence is TGTGCCAGCAGTCTCCGGGATGACAAAAACATTCAGTACTTC. The encoded protein is CASSLRDDKNIQYF.